This T cell receptor beta chain was captured by sequencing in a study of long-term antiretroviral therapy in people with HIV. Study-wide points: Clones that had undergone expansion before ART prevailed in the repertoire throughout all time points.

On this clone: Antigen specificity is unknown.

Before they underwent DNA extraction, samples held 1-10 million cryopreserved PBMC. This was the immunoSEQ v3.0 assay at survey level. The table came from immunoSEQ multiplex PCR; TCRdb's copy has only in-frame clones and leaves some out. Of under 30,000 clones detected, under 85% appear once; the ten largest clones hold 11%. The clonotype originates from a man aged 25 to 40 with HIV. This specimen was unsorted PBMCs, taken 2.1 years after starting antiretroviral therapy.

CDR3 in amino acids: CAISEWGAGNTIYF. The CDR3 region has the DNA TGTGCCATCAGTGAATGGGGGGCTGGAAACACCATATATTTT. The chain joins TRBV10-3 to TRBJ1-3; maybe TRBD1 (5 bases). Germline CDR1 and CDR2: ENHRY and SYGVKD. This CDR3 comprises 14 residues. Trimming pared 3 bases from V and 2 bases from J, leaving 8 bases between.